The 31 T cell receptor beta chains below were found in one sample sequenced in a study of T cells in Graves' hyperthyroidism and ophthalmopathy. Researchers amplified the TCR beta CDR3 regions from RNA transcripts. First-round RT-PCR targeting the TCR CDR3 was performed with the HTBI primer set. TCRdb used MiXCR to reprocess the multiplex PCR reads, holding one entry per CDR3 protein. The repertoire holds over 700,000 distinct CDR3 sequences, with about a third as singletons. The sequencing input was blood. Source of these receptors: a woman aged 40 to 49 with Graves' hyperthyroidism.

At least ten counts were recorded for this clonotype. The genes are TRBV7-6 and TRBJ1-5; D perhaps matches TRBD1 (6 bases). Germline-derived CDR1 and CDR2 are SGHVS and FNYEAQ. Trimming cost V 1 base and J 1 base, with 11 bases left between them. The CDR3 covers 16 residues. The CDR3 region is CASSLDQGLSNQPQHF. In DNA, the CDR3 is TGTGCCAGCAGCTTAGATCAGGGGTTGAGCAATCAGCCCCAGCATTTT.

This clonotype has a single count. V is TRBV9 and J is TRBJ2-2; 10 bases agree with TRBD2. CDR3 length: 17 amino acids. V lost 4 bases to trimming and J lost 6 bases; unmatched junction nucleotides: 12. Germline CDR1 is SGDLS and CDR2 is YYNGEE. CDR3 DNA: TGTGCCAGCAGCCAAGTTCTCCCAGCGGGAGGGCCCGGGGAGCTGTTTTTT. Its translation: CASSQVLPAGGPGELFF.

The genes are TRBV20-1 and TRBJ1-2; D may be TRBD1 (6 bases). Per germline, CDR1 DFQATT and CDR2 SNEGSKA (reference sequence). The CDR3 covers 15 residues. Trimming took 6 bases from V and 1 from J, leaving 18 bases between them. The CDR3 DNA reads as TGCAGTGCCAGTGATCAGGGGATAAGTAACTATGGCTACACCTTC. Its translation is CSASDQGISNYGYTF.

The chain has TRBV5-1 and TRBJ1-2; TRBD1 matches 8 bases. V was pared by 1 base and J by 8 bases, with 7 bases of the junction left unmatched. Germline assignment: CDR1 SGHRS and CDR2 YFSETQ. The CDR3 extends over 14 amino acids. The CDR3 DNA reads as TGCGCCAGCAGCTTGAAAACAGGGGGGGACGGCTACACCTTC. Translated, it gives CASSLKTGGDGYTF. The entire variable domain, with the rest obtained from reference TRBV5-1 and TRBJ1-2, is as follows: KAGVTQTPRYLIKTRGQQVTLSCSPISGHRSVSWYQQTPGQGLQFLFEYFSETQRNKGNFPGRFSGRQFSNSRSEMNVSTLELGDSALYLCASSLKTGGDGYTFGSGTRLTVV.

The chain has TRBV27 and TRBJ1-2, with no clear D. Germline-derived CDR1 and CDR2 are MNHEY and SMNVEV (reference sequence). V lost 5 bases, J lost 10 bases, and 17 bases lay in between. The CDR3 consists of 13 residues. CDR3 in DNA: TGTGCCAGCAGTCCCCCTTTCGGCAACCACTACACCTTC. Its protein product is CASSPPFGNHYTF.

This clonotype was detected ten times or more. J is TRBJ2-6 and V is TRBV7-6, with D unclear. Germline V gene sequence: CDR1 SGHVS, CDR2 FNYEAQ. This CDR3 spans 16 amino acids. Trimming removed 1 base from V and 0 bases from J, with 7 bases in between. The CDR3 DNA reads TGTGCCAGCAGCTTAGAGACCTTCTCTGGGGCCAACGTCCTGACTTTC. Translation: CASSLETFSGANVLTF.

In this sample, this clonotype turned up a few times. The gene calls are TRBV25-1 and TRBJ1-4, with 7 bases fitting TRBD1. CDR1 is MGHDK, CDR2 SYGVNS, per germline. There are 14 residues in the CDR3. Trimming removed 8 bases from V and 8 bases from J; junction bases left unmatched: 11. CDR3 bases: TGTGCCAGCCGACAGGGAGGGGGGAAAGAAAAACTGTTTTTT. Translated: CASRQGGGKEKLFF. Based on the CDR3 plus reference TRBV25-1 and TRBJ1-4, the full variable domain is EADIYQTPRYLVIGTGKKITLECSQTMGHDKMYWYQQDPGMELHLIHYSYGVNSTEKGDLSSESTVSRIRTEHFPLTLESARPSHTSQYLCASRQGGGKEKLFFGSGTQLSVL.

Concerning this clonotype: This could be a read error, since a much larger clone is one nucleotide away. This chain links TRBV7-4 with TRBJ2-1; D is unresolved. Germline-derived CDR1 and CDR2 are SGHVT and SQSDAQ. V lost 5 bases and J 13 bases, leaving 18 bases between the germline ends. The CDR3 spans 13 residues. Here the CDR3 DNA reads TGTGCCAGCAGCGTTGGGTACCAAGAGACCCAGTTCTTC. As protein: CASSVGYQETQFF.

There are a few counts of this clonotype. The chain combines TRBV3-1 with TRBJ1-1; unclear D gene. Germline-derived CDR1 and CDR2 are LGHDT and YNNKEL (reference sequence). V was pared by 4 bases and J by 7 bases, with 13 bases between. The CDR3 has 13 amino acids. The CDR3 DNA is TGTGCCAGCAGCCTCGTGTCCGGCAATGAAGCTTTCTTT. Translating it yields CASSLVSGNEAFF.

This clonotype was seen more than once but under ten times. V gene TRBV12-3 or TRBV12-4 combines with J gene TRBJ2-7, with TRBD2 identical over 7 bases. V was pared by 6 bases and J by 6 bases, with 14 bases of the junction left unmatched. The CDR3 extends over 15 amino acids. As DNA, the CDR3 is TGTGCCAGCAGCCTCGTTGTGGGGACTAATGGCGAGCAGTACTTC. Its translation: CASSLVVGTNGEQYF.

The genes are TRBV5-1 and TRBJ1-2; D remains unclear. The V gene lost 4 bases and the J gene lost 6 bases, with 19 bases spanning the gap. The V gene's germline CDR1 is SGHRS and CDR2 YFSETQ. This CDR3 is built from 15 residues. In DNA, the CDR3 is TGCGCCAGCAGCCAAGATGGGGTCGCCAGTCATGGCTACACCTTC. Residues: CASSQDGVASHGYTF.

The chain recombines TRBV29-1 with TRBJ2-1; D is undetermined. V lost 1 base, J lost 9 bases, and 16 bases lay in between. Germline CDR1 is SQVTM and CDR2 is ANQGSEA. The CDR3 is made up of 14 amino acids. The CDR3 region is CSVEVVERGGEQFF. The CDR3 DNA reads TGCAGCGTTGAAGTGGTGGAGAGAGGCGGTGAGCAGTTCTTC.

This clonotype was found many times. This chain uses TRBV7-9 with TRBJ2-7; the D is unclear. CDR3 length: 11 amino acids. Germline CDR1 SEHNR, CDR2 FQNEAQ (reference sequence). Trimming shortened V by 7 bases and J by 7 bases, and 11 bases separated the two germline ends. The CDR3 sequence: CASNLSSEQYF. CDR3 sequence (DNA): TGTGCCAGCAACCTGAGTAGTGAGCAGTACTTC. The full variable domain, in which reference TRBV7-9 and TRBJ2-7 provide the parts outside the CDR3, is DTGVSQNPRHKITKRGQNVTFRCDPISEHNRLYWYRQTLGQGPEFLTYFQNEAQLEKSRLLSDRFSAERPKGSFSTLEIQRTEQGDSAMYLCASNLSSEQYFGPGTRLTVT.

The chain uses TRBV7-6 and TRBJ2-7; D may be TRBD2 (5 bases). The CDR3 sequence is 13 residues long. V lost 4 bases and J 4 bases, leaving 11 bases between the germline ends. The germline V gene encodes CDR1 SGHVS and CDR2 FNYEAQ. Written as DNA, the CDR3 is TGTGCCAGCAGCTCGGACTGGGCTTACGAGCAGTACTTC. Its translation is CASSSDWAYEQYF.

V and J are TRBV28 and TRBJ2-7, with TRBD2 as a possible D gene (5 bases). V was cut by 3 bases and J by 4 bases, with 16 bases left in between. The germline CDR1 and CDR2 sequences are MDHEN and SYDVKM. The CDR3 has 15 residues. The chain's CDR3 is CASSFGVRNLYEQYF. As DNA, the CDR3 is TGTGCCAGCAGTTTCGGGGTCCGGAACCTATACGAGCAGTACTTC.

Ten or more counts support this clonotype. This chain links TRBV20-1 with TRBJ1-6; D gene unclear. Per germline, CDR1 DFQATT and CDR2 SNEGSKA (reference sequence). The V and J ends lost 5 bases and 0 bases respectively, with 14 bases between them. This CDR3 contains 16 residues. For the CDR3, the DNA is TGCAGTGCTGCTGACACGTTCAGCTCCTATAATTCACCCCTCCACTTT. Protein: CSAADTFSSYNSPLHF.

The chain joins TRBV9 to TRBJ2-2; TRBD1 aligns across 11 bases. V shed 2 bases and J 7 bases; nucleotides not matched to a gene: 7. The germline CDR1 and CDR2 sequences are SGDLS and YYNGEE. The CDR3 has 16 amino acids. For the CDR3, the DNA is TGTGCCAGCAGCGTCGGACAGGGGGCGGGTTACGGGGAGCTGTTTTTT. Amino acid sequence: CASSVGQGAGYGELFF. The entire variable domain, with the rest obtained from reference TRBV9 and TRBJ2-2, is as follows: DSGVTQTPKHLITATGQRVTLRCSPRSGDLSVYWYQQSLDQGLQFLIQYYNGEERAKGNILERFSAQQFPDLHSELNLSSLELGDSALYFCASSVGQGAGYGELFFGEGSRLTVL.

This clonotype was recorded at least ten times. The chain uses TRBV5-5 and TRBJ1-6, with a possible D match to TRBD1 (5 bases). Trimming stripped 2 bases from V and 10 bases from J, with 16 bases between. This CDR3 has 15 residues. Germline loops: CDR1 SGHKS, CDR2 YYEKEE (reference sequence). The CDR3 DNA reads TGTGCCAGCAGCTTTTCACGATCCCCAGGGTCACCCCTCCACTTT. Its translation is CASSFSRSPGSPLHF.

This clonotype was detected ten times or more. The CDR3 loop is CSVDSGGETQYF. For the CDR3, the DNA is TGCAGCGTTGACTCGGGAGGGGAGACCCAGTACTTC. This chain uses TRBV29-1 with TRBJ2-5; 8 positions agree with TRBD2. Trimming took 3 bases from V and 5 from J; bases not matched to a gene: 2. The CDR3 sequence is 12 residues long. The V gene's germline CDR1 is SQVTM and CDR2 ANQGSEA.

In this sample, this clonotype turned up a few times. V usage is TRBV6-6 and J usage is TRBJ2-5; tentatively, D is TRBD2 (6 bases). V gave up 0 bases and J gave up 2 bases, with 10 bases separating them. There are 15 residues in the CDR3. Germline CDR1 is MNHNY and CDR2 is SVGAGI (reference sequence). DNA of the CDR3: TGTGCCAGCAGTTACTCAGGAGGGTGGCAAGAGACCCAGTACTTC. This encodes CASSYSGGWQETQYF.

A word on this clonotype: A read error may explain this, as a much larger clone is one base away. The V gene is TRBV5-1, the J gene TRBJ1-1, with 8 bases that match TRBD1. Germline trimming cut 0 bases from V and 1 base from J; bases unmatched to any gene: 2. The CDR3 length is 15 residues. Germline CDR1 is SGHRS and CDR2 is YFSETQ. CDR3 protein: CASSLGQGKNTEAFF. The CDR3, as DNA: TGCGCCAGCAGCTTGGGACAGGGGAAGAACACTGAAGCTTTCTTT.

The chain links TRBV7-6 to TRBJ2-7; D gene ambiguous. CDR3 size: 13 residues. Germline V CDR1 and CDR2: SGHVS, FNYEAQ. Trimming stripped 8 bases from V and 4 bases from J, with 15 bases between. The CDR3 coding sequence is TGTGCCAGCTCTAGGTCCCACCCGTACGAGCAGTACTTC. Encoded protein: CASSRSHPYEQYF.

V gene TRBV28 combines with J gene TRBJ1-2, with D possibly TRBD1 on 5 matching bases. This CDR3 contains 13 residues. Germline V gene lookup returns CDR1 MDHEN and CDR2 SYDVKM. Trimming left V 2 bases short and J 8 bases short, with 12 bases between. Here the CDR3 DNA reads TGTGCCAGCAGTTTAAACAGGATTGGGGGCTACACCTTC. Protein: CASSLNRIGGYTF.

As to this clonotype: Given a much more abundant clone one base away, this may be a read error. The CDR3: CASSLAQGTEALF. The CDR3 nucleotides are TGTGCCAGCAGCTTAGCCCAGGGGACTGAAGCTCTCTTT. The J gene is TRBJ1-1, the V gene TRBV7-6; possible D gene TRBD1, 6 bases. This CDR3 region has 13 residues. Looked up from germline, CDR1 is SGHVS and CDR2 is FNYEAQ.

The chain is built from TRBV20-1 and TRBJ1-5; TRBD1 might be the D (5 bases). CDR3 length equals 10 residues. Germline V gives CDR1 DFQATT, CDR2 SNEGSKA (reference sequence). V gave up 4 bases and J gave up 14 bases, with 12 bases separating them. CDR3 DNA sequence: TGCAGTGCTATAGGGGACCACGAGCATTTT. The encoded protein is CSAIGDHEHF.

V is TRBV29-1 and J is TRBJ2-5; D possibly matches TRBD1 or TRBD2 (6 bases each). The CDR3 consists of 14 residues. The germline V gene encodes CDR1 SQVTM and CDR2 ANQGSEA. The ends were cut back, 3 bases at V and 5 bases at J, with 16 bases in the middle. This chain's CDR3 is CSVDRDTGAETQYF. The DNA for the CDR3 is TGCAGCGTTGATAGGGACACGGGGGCGGAGACCCAGTACTTC. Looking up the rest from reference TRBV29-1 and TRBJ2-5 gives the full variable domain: SAVISQKPSRDICQRGTSLTIQCQVDSQVTMMFWYRQQPGQSLTLIATANQGSEATYESGFVIDKFPISRPNLTFSTLTVSNMSPEDSSIYLCSVDRDTGAETQYFGPGTRLLVL.

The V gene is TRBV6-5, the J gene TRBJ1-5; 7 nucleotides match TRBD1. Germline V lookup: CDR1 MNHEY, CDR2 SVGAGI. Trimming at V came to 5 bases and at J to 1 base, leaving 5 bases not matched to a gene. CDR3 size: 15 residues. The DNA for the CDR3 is TGTGCCAGCAGTGAATTGACAGGGAGCAATCAGCCCCAGCATTTT. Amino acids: CASSELTGSNQPQHF.

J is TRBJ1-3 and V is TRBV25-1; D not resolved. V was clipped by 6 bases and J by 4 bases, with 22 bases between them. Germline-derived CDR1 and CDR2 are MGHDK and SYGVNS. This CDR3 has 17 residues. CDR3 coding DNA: TGTGCCAGCAGCCGAGCGGGTATAATTTCGGGAGGAAACACCATATATTTT. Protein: CASSRAGIISGGNTIYF.

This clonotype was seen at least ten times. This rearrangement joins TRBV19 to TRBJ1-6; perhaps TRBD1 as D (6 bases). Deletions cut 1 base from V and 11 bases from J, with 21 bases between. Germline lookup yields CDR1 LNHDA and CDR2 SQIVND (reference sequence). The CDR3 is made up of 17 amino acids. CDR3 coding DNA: TGTGCCAGTAGTATAGCCAATCTTCTGGGGGCTGTTGCACCCCTCCACTTT. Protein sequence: CASSIANLLGAVAPLHF.

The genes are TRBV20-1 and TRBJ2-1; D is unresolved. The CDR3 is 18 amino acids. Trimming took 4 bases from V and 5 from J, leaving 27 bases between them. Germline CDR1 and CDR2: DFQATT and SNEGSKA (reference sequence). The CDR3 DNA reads TGCAGTGCTATCTTGAGCCTCTTTGAGAAGCCTATCCACAATGAGCAGTTCTTC. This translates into CSAILSLFEKPIHNEQFF.

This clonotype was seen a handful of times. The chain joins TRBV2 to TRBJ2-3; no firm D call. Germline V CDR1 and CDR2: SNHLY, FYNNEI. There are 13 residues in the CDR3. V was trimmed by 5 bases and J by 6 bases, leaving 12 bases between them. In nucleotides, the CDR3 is TGTGCCAGCAGTCGGCAGCCCGCGGATACGCAGTATTTT. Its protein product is CASSRQPADTQYF.